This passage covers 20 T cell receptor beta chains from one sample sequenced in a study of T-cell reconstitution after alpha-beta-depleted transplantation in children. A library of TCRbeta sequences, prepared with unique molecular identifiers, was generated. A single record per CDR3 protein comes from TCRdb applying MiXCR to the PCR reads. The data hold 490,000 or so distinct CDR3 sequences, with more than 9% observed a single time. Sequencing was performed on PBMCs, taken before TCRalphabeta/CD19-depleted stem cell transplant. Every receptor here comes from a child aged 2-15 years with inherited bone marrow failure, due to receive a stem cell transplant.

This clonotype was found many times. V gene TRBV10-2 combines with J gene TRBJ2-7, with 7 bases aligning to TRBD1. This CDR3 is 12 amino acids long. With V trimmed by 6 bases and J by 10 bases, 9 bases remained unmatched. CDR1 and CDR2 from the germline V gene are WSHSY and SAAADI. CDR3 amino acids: CASSGFDRVQYF. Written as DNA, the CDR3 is TGCGCCAGCAGCGGTTTCGACAGGGTCCAGTACTTC.

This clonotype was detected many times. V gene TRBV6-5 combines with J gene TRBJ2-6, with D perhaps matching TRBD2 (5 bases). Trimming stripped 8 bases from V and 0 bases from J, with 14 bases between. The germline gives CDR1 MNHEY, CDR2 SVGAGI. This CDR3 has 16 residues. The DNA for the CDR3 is TGTGCCAGCCGCCGGCGGGTCTTCTCTGGGGCCAACGTCCTGACTTTC. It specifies CASRRRVFSGANVLTF.

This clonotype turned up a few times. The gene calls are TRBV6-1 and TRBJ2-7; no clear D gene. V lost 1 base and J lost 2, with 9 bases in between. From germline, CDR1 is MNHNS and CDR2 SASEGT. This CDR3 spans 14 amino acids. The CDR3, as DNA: TGTGCCAGCAGTGAAGAAAGCCGGGCCTACGAGCAGTACTTC. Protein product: CASSEESRAYEQYF.

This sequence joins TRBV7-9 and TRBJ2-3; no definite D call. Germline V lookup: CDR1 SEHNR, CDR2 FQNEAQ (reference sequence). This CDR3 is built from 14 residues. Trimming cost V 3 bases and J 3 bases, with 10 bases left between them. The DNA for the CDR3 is TGTGCCAGCAGCTTGGGCGTCGGGACAGATACGCAGTATTTT. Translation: CASSLGVGTDTQYF.

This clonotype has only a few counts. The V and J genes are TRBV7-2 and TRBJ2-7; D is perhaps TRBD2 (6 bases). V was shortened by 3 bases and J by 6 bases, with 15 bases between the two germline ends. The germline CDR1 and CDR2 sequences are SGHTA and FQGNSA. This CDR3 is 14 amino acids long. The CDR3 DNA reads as TGTGCCAGCAGCTTGGGAGGATGGTTCGGCGAGCAGTACTTC. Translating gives CASSLGGWFGEQYF.

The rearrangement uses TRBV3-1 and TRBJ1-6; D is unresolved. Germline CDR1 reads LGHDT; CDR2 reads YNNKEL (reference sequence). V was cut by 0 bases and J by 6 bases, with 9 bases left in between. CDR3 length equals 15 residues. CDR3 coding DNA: TGTGCCAGCAGCCAAGAAGGGCGTCTTAATTCACCCCTCCACTTT. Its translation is CASSQEGRLNSPLHF.

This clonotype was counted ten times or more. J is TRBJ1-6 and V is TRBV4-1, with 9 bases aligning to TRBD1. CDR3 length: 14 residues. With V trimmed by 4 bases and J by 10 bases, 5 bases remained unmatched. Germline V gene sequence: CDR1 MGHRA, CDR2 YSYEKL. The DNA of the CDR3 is TGCGCCAGCAGCCTGGACAGGGGTGTCTCACCCCTCCACTTT. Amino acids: CASSLDRGVSPLHF.

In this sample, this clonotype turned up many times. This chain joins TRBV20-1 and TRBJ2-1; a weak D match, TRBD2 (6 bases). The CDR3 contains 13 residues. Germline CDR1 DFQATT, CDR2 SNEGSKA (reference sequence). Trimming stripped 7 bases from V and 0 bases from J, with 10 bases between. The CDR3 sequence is CSGLGSSYNEQFF. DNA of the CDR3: TGCAGTGGGCTCGGGAGCTCCTACAATGAGCAGTTCTTC.

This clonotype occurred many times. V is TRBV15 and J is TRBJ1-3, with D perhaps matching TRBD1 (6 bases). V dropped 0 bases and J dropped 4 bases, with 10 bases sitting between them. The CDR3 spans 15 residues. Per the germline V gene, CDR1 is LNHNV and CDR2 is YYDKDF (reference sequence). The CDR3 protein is CATSRESGAGNTIYF. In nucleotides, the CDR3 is TGTGCCACCAGCAGAGAATCAGGGGCAGGAAACACCATATATTTT.

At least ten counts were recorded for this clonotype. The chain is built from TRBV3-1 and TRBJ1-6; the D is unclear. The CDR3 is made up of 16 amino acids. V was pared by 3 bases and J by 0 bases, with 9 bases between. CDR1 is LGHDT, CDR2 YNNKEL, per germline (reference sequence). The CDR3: CASSQAASSYNSPLHF. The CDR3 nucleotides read TGTGCCAGCAGCCAGGCGGCAAGCTCCTATAATTCACCCCTCCACTTT.

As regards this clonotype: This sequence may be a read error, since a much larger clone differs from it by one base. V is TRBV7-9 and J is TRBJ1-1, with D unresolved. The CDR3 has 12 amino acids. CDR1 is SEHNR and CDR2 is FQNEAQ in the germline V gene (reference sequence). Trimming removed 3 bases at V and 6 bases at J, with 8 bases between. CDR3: CASSLCQAEAFF. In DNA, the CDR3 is TGTGCCAGCAGCTTGTGCCAGGCTGAAGCTTTCTTT.

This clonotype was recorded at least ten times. CDR3 protein: CASSPGGPGHEQFF. For the CDR3, the DNA is TGTGCCAGCTCACCTGGGGGTCCGGGCCATGAGCAGTTCTTC. This chain uses TRBV18 with TRBJ2-1, with D possibly called TRBD1 or TRBD2 (5 bases each). This CDR3 comprises 14 residues. Per germline, CDR1 KGHSH and CDR2 LQKENI. The V end was cut by 3 bases, the J end by 8 bases, with 14 bases between. The variable domain in full, with the rest retrieved from reference TRBV18 and TRBJ2-1, is NAGVMQNPRHLVRRRGQEARLRCSPMKGHSHVYWYRQLPEEGLKFMVYLQKENIIDESGMPKERFSAEFPKEGPSILRIQQVVRGDSAAYFCASSPGGPGHEQFFGPGTRLTVL.

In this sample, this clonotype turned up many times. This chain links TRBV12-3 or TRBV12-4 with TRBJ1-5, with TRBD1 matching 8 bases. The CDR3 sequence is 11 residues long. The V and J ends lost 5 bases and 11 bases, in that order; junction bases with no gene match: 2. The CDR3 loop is CASSATGAQHF. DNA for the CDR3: TGTGCCAGCAGTGCGACAGGGGCCCAGCATTTT.

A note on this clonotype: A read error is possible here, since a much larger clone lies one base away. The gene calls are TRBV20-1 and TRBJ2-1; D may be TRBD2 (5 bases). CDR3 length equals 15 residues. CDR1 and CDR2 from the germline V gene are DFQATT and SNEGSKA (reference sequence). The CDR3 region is CSAEELARRYNEHFF. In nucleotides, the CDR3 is TGCAGTGCTGAAGAGCTAGCCCGGCGTTACAATGAGCACTTCTTC.

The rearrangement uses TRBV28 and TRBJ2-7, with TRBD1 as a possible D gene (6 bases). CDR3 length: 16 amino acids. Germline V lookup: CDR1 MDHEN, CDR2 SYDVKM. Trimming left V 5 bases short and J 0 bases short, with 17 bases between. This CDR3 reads CASSISGVGSSYEQYF. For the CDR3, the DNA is TGTGCCAGCAGTATTTCAGGGGTAGGGAGCTCCTACGAGCAGTACTTC.

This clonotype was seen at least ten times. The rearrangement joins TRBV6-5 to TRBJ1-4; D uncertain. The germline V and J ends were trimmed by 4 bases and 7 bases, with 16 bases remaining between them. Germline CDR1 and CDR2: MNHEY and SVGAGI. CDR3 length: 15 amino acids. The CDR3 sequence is CASSSHDRPSEKLFF. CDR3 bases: TGTGCCAGCAGTTCCCACGACCGACCGAGTGAAAAACTGTTTTTT.

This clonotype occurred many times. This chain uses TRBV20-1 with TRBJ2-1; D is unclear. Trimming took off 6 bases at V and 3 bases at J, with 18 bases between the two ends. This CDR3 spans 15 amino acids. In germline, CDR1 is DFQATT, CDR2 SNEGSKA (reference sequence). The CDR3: CSAKASWPHYNEQFF. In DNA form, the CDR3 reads TGCAGTGCCAAAGCCAGCTGGCCCCACTACAATGAGCAGTTCTTC.

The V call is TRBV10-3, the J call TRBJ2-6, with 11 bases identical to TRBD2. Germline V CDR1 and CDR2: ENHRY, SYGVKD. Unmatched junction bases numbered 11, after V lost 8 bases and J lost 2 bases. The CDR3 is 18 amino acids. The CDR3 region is CAIGRTSGRHAGANVLTF. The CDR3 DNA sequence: TGTGCCATCGGGCGGACTAGCGGGCGCCATGCTGGGGCCAACGTCCTGACTTTC.

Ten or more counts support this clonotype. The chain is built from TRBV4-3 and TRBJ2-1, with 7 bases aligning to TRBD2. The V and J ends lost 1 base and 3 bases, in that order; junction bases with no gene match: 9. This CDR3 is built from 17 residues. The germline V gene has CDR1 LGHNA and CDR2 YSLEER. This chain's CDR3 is CASSQGPLAELYNEQFF. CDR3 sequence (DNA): TGCGCCAGCAGCCAAGGGCCCCTAGCGGAACTCTACAATGAGCAGTTCTTC.

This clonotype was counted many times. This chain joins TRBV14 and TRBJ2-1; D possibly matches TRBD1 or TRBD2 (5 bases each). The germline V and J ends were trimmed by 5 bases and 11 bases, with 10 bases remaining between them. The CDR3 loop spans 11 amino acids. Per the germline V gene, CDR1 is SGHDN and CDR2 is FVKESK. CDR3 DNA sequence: TGTGCCAGCAGCGCCGGGACCAAGCAGTTCTTC. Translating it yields CASSAGTKQFF.